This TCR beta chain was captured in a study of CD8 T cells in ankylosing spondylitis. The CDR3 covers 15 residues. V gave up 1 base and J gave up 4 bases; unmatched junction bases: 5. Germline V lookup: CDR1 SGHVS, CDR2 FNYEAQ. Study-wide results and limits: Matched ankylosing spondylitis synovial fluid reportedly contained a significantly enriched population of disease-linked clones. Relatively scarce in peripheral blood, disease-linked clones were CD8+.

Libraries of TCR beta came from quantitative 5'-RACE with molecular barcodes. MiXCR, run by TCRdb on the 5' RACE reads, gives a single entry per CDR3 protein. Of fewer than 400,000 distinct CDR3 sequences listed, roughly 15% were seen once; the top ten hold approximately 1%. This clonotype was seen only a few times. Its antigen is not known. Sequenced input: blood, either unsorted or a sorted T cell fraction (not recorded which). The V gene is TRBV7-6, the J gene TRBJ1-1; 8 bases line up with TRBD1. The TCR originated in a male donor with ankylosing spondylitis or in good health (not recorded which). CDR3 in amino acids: CASSLGQGARTEAFF. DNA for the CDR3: TGTGCCAGCAGCTTAGGCCAGGGGGCGCGCACTGAAGCTTTCTTT.